A single sample gave rise to the 8 T cell receptor beta chains below, sequenced in a study of blood T cell repertoires in COVID-19. Using immunoSEQ multiplex PCR, the repertoire was profiled, and TCRdb retains in-frame clones only, with some absent. The repertoire holds some 150,000 clones, with about nine tenths as singletons. Sequencing input: peripheral blood. These receptors were obtained from a woman in her forties or fifties with acute or convalescent COVID-19.

J is TRBJ2-7 and V is TRBV29-1; 9 bases match TRBD1. The germline V gene has CDR1 SQVTM and CDR2 ANQGSEA. Trimming removed 7 bases from V and 5 bases from J; junction bases left unmatched: 6. The CDR3 contains 12 residues. In DNA form, the CDR3 reads TGCAGCGCAGGACAGGGGCGCAACGAGCAGTACTTC. It is translated as CSAGQGRNEQYF.

The rearrangement links TRBV20-1 to TRBJ2-7; 7 nucleotides line up with TRBD2. With 2 bases clipped from V and 6 bases from J, the junction kept 1 base outside the gene matches. From germline, CDR1 is DFQATT and CDR2 SNEGSKA (reference sequence). The CDR3 consists of 11 residues. The CDR3 is CSARRLAEQYF. DNA of the CDR3: TGCAGTGCTAGAAGACTAGCCGAGCAGTACTTC.

The DNA of the CDR3 is TGTGCCAGCAGCACAGACAGGTACAATCAGCCCCAGCATTTT. It specifies CASSTDRYNQPQHF. The chain has TRBV6-5 and TRBJ1-5; a possible D gene is TRBD1 (6 bases). V was cut by 6 bases and J by 3 bases, with 12 bases left in between. The CDR3 sequence is 14 residues long. Germline CDR1 is MNHEY and CDR2 is SVGAGI.

This rearrangement joins TRBV7-2 to TRBJ1-2; D might be TRBD1 (6 bases). This CDR3 contains 15 residues. V was pared by 0 bases and J by 7 bases, with 15 bases between. CDR1 and CDR2 from the germline V gene are SGHTA and FQGNSA. The CDR3 nucleotides read TGTGCCAGCAGCTTAGCGCTTCTTACAGGGACTGGCTACACCTTC. The encoded protein is CASSLALLTGTGYTF.

A word on this clone: Different DNA sequences within this sample yield the same CDR3. V usage is TRBV29-1 and J usage is TRBJ1-2; TRBD1 matches 7 bases. Germline CDR1 SQVTM, CDR2 ANQGSEA. Trimming at V came to 6 bases and at J to 4 bases, leaving 5 bases not matched to a gene. This CDR3 region has 12 residues. CDR3 in DNA: TGCAGCGTGTTGACAGGGAGCTATGGCTACACCTTC. This codes for CSVLTGSYGYTF.

The chain links TRBV4-3 to TRBJ2-7; TRBD1 matches at 10 bases. Germline CDR1 LGHNA, CDR2 YSLEER. CDR3 length: 16 amino acids. J gave up 4 bases and V 1 base, and 7 bases lay outside the gene matches. The CDR3 DNA is TGCGCCAGCAGCCAAGTTTGGGCGGGACAGGGGTACGAGCAGTACTTC. Translating gives CASSQVWAGQGYEQYF.

This chain links TRBV6-6 with TRBJ2-5; 12 bases match TRBD2. CDR3 size: 15 residues. The junction had 7 bases not matched to a gene; V was cut back by 6 bases and J by 5 bases. The germline V gene encodes CDR1 MNHNY and CDR2 SVGAGI (reference sequence). The CDR3 here is CASRQTSGGGETQYF. The CDR3, as DNA: TGTGCCAGCAGGCAGACTAGCGGGGGTGGGGAGACCCAGTACTTC.

In DNA form, the CDR3 reads TGTGCCAGCAGCCCTCAACTGGCAGATACGCAGTATTTT. Protein product: CASSPQLADTQYF. The gene calls are TRBV7-6 and TRBJ2-3; D not certain. V was pared by 5 bases and J by 4 bases, with 10 bases between. This CDR3 contains 13 residues. Germline V lookup: CDR1 SGHVS, CDR2 FNYEAQ.